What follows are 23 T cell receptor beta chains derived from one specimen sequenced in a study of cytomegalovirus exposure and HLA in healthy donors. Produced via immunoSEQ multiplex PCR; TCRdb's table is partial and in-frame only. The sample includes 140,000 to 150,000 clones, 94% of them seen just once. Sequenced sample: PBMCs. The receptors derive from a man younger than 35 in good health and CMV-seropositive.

The CDR3 spells CASSLRSGRETQYF. CDR3 DNA: TGTGCCAGCAGCTTGAGGAGCGGGAGGGAGACCCAGTACTTC. V usage is TRBV7-2 and J usage is TRBJ2-5, with 9 bases fitting TRBD2. CDR3 size: 14 residues. Trimming at V came to 3 bases and at J to 5 bases, leaving 4 bases not matched to a gene. The germline gives CDR1 SGHTA, CDR2 FQGNSA.

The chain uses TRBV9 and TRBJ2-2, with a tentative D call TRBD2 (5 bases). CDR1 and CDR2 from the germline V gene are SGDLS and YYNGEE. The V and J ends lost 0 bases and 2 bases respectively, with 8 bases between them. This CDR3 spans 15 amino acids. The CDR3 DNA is TGTGCCAGCAGCGTAGGACTACCTAACACCGGGGAGCTGTTTTTT. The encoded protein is CASSVGLPNTGELFF.

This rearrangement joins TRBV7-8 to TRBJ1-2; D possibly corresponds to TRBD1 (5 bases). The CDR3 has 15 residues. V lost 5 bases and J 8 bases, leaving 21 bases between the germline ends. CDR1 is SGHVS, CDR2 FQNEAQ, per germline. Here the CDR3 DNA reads TGTGCCAGCAGCACCGGGGACGGGAGGGTAAACGGCTACACCTTC. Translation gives CASSTGDGRVNGYTF.

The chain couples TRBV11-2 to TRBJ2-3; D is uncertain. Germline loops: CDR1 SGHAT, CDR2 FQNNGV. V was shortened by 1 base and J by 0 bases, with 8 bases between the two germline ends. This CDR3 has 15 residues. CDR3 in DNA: TGTGCCAGCAGCTTAGTTTCGTCCAGCACAGATACGCAGTATTTT. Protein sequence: CASSLVSSSTDTQYF.

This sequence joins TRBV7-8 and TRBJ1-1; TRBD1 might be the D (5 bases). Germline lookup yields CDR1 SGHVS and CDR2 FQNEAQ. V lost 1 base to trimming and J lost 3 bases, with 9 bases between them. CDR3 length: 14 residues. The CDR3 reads CASSLDWGYTEAFF. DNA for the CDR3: TGTGCCAGCAGCTTAGATTGGGGCTACACTGAAGCTTTCTTT.

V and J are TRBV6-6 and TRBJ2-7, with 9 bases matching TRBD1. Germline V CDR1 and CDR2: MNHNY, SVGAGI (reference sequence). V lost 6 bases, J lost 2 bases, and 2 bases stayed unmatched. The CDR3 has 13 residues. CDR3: CASRTGGPYEQYF. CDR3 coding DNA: TGTGCCAGCAGGACAGGGGGACCCTACGAGCAGTACTTC.

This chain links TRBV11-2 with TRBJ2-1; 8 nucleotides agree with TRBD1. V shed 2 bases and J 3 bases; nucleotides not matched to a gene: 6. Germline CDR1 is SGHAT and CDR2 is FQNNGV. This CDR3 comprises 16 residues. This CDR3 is CASSLSARGLYNEQFF. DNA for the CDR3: TGTGCCAGCAGCTTATCCGCCAGGGGGCTCTACAATGAGCAGTTCTTC.

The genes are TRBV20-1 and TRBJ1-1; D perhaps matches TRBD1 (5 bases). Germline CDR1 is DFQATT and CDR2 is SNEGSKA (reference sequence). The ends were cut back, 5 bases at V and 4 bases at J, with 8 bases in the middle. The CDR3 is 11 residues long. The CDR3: CSAEQGTEAFF. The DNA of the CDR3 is TGCAGTGCTGAGCAGGGCACTGAAGCTTTCTTT.

CDR3 sequence reads: CASSSYSPNTEAFF. The CDR3 nucleotides are TGTGCCAGCAGTTCCTATTCCCCAAACACTGAAGCTTTCTTT. The rearrangement joins TRBV27 to TRBJ1-1; D is ambiguous. Germline loops: CDR1 MNHEY, CDR2 SMNVEV (reference sequence). CDR3 length: 14 amino acids. Trimming took off 4 bases at V and 2 bases at J, with 11 bases between the two ends.

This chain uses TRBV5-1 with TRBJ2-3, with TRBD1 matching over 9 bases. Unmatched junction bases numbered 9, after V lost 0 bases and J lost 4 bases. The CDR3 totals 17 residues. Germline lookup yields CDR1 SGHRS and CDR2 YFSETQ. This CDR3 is CASSLAATGGGPDTQYF. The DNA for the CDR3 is TGCGCCAGCAGCTTGGCGGCGACAGGGGGAGGCCCAGATACGCAGTATTTT.

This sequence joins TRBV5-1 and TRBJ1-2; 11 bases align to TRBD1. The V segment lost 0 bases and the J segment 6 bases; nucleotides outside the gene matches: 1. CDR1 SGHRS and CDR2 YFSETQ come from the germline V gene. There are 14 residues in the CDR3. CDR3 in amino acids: CASSLGTGGNGYTF. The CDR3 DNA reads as TGCGCCAGCAGCTTGGGGACAGGGGGCAATGGCTACACCTTC.

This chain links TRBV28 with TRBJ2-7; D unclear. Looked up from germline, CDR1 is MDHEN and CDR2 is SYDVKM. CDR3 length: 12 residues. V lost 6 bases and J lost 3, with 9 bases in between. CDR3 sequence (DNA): TGTGCCAGCAGCCAACAGAGCTACGAGCAGTACTTC. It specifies CASSQQSYEQYF.

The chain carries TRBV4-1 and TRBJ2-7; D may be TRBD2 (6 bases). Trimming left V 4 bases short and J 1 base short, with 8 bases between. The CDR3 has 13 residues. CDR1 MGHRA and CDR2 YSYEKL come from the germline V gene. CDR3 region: CASSLGTSYEQYF. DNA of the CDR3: TGCGCCAGCAGCCTGGGGACTTCCTACGAGCAGTACTTC.

CDR3 DNA sequence: TGTGCCAGCAGTTCCACCCGCGGGAGAGGGGGCTACGAGCAGTACTTC. Translating it yields CASSSTRGRGGYEQYF. The chain couples TRBV6-5 to TRBJ2-7; tentative D call: TRBD2 (7 bases). Germline V gene sequence: CDR1 MNHEY, CDR2 SVGAGI. The CDR3 spans 16 residues. V was trimmed by 4 bases and J by 3 bases, leaving 19 bases between them.

The chain's CDR3 is CATSRTNPDRENQPQHF. CDR3 bases: TGTGCCACCAGCCGAACTAACCCGGACAGGGAGAATCAGCCCCAGCATTTT. V and J are TRBV15 and TRBJ1-5; 8 bases fit TRBD1. The germline CDR1 and CDR2 sequences are LNHNV and YYDKDF (reference sequence). The length of the CDR3 is 17 residues. The V gene end was trimmed by 5 bases and the J gene end by 4 bases; junction bases not matched to a gene: 13.

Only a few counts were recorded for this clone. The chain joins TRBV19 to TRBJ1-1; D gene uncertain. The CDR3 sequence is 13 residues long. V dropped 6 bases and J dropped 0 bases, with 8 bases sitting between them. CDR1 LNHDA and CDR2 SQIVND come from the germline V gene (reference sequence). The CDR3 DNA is TGTGCCAGTAGCAGTGGTTTGAACACTGAAGCTTTCTTT. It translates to CASSSGLNTEAFF.

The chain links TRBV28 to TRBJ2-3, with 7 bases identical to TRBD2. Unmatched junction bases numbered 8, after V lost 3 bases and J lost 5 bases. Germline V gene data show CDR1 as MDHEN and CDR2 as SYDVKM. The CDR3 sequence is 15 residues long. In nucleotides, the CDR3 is TGTGCCAGCAGTTTTGGTGGGAGGGCCGGAGATACGCAGTATTTT. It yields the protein CASSFGGRAGDTQYF.

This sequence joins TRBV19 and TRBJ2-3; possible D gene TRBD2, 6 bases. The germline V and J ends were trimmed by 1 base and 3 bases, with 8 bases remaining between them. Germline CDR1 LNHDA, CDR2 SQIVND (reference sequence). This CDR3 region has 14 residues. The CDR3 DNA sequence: TGTGCCAGTAGTATAGCGGGAGAGACAGATACGCAGTATTTT. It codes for CASSIAGETDTQYF.

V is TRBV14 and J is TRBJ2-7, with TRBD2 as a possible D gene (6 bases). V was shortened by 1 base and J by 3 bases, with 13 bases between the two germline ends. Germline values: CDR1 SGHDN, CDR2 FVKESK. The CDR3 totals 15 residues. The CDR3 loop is CASSQGAWEDYEQYF. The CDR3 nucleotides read TGTGCCAGCAGCCAAGGGGCCTGGGAGGACTACGAGCAGTACTTC.

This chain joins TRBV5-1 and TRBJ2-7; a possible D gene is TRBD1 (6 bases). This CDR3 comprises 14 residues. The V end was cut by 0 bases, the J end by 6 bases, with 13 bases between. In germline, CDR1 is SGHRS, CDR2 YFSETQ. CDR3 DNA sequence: TGCGCCAGCAGCTTGGCCGGTGACAGGTTCGAGCAGTACTTC. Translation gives CASSLAGDRFEQYF.

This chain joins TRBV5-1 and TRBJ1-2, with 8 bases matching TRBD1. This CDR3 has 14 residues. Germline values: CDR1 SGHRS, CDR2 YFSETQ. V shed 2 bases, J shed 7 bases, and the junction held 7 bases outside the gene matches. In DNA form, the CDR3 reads TGCGCCAGCAGCTTTACCAGGGGGCGCGGTGGCTACACCTTC. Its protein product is CASSFTRGRGGYTF.

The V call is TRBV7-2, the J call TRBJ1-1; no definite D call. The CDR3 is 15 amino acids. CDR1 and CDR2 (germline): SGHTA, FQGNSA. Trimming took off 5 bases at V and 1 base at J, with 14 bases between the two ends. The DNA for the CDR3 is TGTGCCAGCAGCCCGTGGGAGGCGGCGAACACTGAAGCTTTCTTT. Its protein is CASSPWEAANTEAFF.

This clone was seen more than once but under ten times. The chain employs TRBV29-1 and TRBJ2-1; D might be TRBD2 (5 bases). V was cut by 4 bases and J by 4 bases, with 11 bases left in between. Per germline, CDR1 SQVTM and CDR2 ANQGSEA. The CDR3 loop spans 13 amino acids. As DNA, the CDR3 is TGCAGCGTTGGGAGCGGTACTTACAATGAGCAGTTCTTC. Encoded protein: CSVGSGTYNEQFF.